This TCR beta chain was obtained from a study of coeliac disease (dated 2022 in TCRdb). Turning to the overall study: Each coeliac patient fell into one of three classes: newly diagnosed active disease, refractory coeliac disease type I, or disease kept under control by a gluten-free diet. TRB sequencing succeeded for samples from just over 26 subjects, including about two dozen paired bulk unsorted intraepithelial and lamina propria cell samples. High-resolution HLA typing was unavailable, so biased TRBV7-2 usage was queried as a proof of principle. A patient counted as having refractory coeliac disease type I if there was no response to a gluten-free diet for over 12 months and the intraepithelial cells were immunophenotypically normal. A total of some 30 patients were included in the full study, of whom some 22 had serologically confirmed coeliac disease and 8 were controls with non-small intestinal disorders. The study applied next-generation sequencing of rearranged TRB and TRG CDR3 regions to small intestinal lymphocyte fractions from coeliac and non-coeliac patients. The study set out to describe the TR repertoires of small intestinal T cells in active coeliac disease, refractory type I coeliac disease, and coeliac disease treated with a gluten-free diet. Overall study outcomes, separate from this receptor: The approach was considered by the authors to be unsuitable for unbiased detection of gliadin-specific T cells, as gliadin-specific T cells are scarce and rarely shared between patients. High-purity fractions were not obtained when intraepithelial cells were separated from lamina propria cells, so cross-contamination between compartments was possible. Active coeliac intraepithelial and lamina propria samples had lower TRB and TRG repertoire clonality than controls, suggesting that diverse T cells were recruited. For the most part, TRB repertoires were private, with most amino acid sequences found in only one sample, and V-gene usage showed no significant difference across disease groups.

The method behind the library was the immunoSEQ multiplex PCR assay. In a multiplexed PCR, the TR loci were amplified; reverse primers were designed against J gene segments, whereas forward primers were designed against V gene segments. Amplified CDR3 regions were sequenced on the Illumina HiSeq System. For the original study's pipeline: To strip out PCR and sequencing errors and collapse the data into unique sequences, a nearest-neighbour algorithm merged closely related reads. Two measures summarised the repertoires: clonality, and T cell density, defined as TR molecules per amount of genomic DNA input. CDR3 amino acid sequences present in at least 80% of unsorted samples were defined as public TRs, and these public TRs were then tested for differential abundance between coeliac and control samples. Disease-group differences in clonality and density were tested with Kruskal-Wallis tests followed by Dunn post-tests. TCRdb took this table from immuneACCESS and kept in-frame rearrangements with V and J called. Such tables lack part of the clones; where checked against another copy, unresolved V genes explain under half of the gap, and the rest is unexplained. D and trimming come from the DNA, and the V and J calls and clone size come from that table. The table for this sample lists 7,500 to 9,500 clones; around three fifths of them were counted only once. The ten largest clonotypes hold roughly 9.8% of the sample.

Aliquots of 450,000 to 500,000 cells were frozen in DMSO/FBS in liquid nitrogen, and a single aliquot per fraction was used for sequencing. All 30 or so patients in the study underwent endoscopy and small intestinal biopsy. Intraepithelial cells were released from biopsies by stirring for one hour at 37 degrees C in RPMI containing EGTA, MgCl2 and 1% FBS. The Qiagen DNeasy blood extraction kit was used to extract genomic DNA from the frozen unsorted cell fractions. This clone was recorded a few times. Its antigen is unknown. Nothing much larger sits one base from this clone, and base qualities are not available. V sheds 4 bases and J sheds 6 bases, leaving 12 bases between their ends. Taken from the germline V gene, the CDR1 and CDR2 loops are MGHRA and YSYEKL. The CDR3 contains 13 residues, cysteine and phenylalanine counted. This entry keeps only the CDR3 DNA: 39 bases, framed from base 1.

The sequence derives from a woman aged 60-75 years with celiac disease. The chain couples TRBV4-1 to TRBJ2-5; TRBD2 could be the D gene, as 6 bases match. Sequencing used intraepithelial lymphocytes from the gut. This specimen's cell subset or site label, interpreted: intraepithelial cell (IEC) fraction of small intestinal biopsy. The CDR3: CASSRVGGQTQYF. The nucleotides are TGCGCCAGCAGCCGAGTGGGAGGACAGACCCAGTACTTC.